This TCR beta chain was sequenced during a study of PD-1 blockade in classical Hodgkin lymphoma. Overall study findings and caveats: When nivolumab was started under 1 year after ASCT, patients were excluded. With respect to the repertoire differences, their causes, possibly disease activity or prior therapy, remain undefined. Patients who responded completely had about the same baseline diversity as newly diagnosed patients.

The repertoire was sequenced with immunoSEQ multiplex PCR; TCRdb's copy has only in-frame clones and lacks some. The data contain more than 140,000 clones, under 85% of them singletons. Germline CDR1 is SNHLY and CDR2 is FYNNEI. This CDR3 is built from 14 residues. J gave up 4 bases and V 8 bases, and 7 bases lay outside the gene matches. Remarks on this clone: Antigen specificity is unknown.

The patients all showed relapse after autologous stem cell transplantation, while their brentuximab vedotin exposure varied. This receptor was identified in a human donor with classical Hodgkin lymphoma. The input for sequencing was peripheral blood mononuclear cells (PBMCs), taken before the second cycle of nivolumab. This chain joins TRBV2 and TRBJ1-5, with 8 bases matching TRBD1. CDR3 nucleotides: TGTGCCAGCGGAAGGACAGGGAGGAATCAGCCCCAGCATTTT. It yields the protein CASGRTGRNQPQHF. Variable domain in full (rest from reference TRBV2 and TRBJ1-5): EPEVTQTPSHQVTQMGQEVILRCVPISNHLYFYWYRQILGQKVEFLVSFYNNEISEKSEIFDDQFSVERPDGSNFTLKIRSTKLEDSAMYFCASGRTGRNQPQHFGDGTRLSIL.